This T cell receptor beta chain derives from a study of T cell responses to AZD1222 COVID-19 vaccine. Study-level results: An increase in Spike-specific TCR breadth and depth was observed after two AZD1222 doses. Only 5 or 6 individuals given AZD1222 were seropositive at baseline. In the spike-specific TCR repertoire, nearly half reportedly target unmutated variant regions. Without day 14 samples, only post-peak T cell repertoires were studied.

Assay: immunoSEQ multiplex PCR; the TCRdb copy retains only in-frame clones and omits some. Among roughly 100,000 clones listed, about 90% were seen once. A word on this clone: Its antigen remains unidentified.

This CDR3 spans 15 amino acids. V was clipped by 3 bases and J by 0 bases, with 12 bases between them. Germline loops: CDR1 SGDLS, CDR2 YYNGEE. The receptor's source is an adult in good health. The sequenced sample was peripheral blood, obtained on day 0 of AZD1222 vaccination. The chain uses TRBV9 and TRBJ1-1; D gene unclear. The CDR3 sequence is CASSAAEGLNTEAFF. CDR3 DNA sequence: TGTGCCAGCAGCGCCGCGGAGGGCTTGAACACTGAAGCTTTCTTT.